This T cell receptor (beta chain) was found in a study of blood T cell repertoires in COVID-19 (dated by TCRdb to about 2020). At the level of the whole study: Collaborator samples came from the United States, Italy and Spain and covered acute and convalescent phases of COVID-19. The material from the prospective study consisted of cDNA or gDNA derived from T cells, B-cell-depleted T cells, or PBMCs. Subjects who had been exposed to COVID-19, were actively infected with it, or had recovered from it provided the deeply sampled blood TCRbeta repertoires that made up the dataset. The repertoires were made available in a free public database intended to serve as a resource for research on the immune response to SARS-CoV-2. The samples were drawn from two sources: the first 160 participants of the ongoing ImmuneRACE study, and 1,254 subjects contributed by 6 global collaborators. Nearly every sample came with metadata listing a de-identified subject ID, COVID-19 status, age in years and sex. Where available, HLA class I and class II types were obtained from metadata supplied by the sample provider rather than from assay-based typing. Beyond this particular receptor, the publication reports: The quantity of clinical and demographic metadata differed by source and by participant and was supplied without curation.

Comments on this clone: The antigen it binds to is not known. No much larger clone is present one base from it, and per-base qualities are unavailable.

The collaborating institutions used their own protocols to collect whole blood in K2EDTA tubes. Collaborator samples were shipped for TCRbeta analysis as frozen whole blood, isolated PBMCs, or DNA extracted from either sample type. The immunoSEQ Assay, a bias-controlled multiplex PCR, was used to amplify TCRbeta CDR3 regions from genomic DNA. The authors processed their data as follows. The number of nucleated cells in each sample was estimated from the amplification of reference gene primers within the assay. To quantify the absolute abundance of each unique TCRbeta CDR3 rearrangement, sequence reads were collapsed and filtered. For each sample, productive Simpson clonality was calculated as the square root of Simpson's diversity index over productive rearrangements. TCRdb took over this immuneACCESS table, retaining in-frame rearrangements with V and J assigned. Such tables are incomplete; in checked studies, under half of the missing clones stem from an unresolved V gene, and the remainder is unexplained. V and J calls and clone size are as listed in that table; D and trimming were resolved from the DNA. A total of roughly 36,000 clones appear in this sample, around 96% of them only once. The top ten clones comprise over 4% of the sample.

The sample was peripheral blood. The receptor was isolated from a human donor with active COVID-19. The donor label of this sample is uncertain.

The CDR3 protein is CASSPVGVLPYGYTF. The DNA sequence is given as TGTGCCAGCAGCCCGGTAGGGGTCCTTCCTTATGGCTACACCTTC. Recombination linked TRBV3-1 (or the pseudogene TRBV3-2) to TRBJ1-2, and possibly TRBD1, on 5 matching bases. Sequences LGHDT (CDR1) and YNNKEL (CDR2) are obtained from the germline V gene (reference sequence). The junction carries 17 bases between V and J, which are trimmed by 4 bases and 5 bases respectively. Inclusive of the bounding cysteine and phenylalanine, the CDR3 is 15 residues long. Just CDR3 DNA is preserved here, 45 bases in frame from base 1.